This TCR beta chain comes out of a study of T-cell reconstitution after alpha-beta-depleted transplantation in children. For this clonotype: Its antigen is unknown. A read error may explain this, as a much larger clone is one base away. The missing conserved phenylalanine or tryptophan at the end of this CDR3 makes a read error likely.

Study results and limitations: The authors attributed T-cell counts and diversity one year after transplant mostly to newly produced T cells. Alpha-beta T cells present about two months after transplant were reported to originate from several hundred expanded graft clones. Some patients' high day-60 TCRbeta diversity was attributed to recipient cells surviving conditioning.

Unique molecular identifiers were incorporated when the TCRbeta library was constructed. Using its own MiXCR run on the PCR reads, TCRdb lists one record per CDR3 protein. The repertoire has some 830,000 distinct CDR3 sequences, approximately 15% of them found once; the top ten carry around 5%. This CDR3 has 15 amino acids. Germline trimming cut 2 bases from V and 2 bases from J; bases unmatched to any gene: 3. The source was PBMCs, mostly from graft donor cells, collected 360 days after TCRalphabeta/CD19-depleted stem cell transplant. The V call is TRBV12-3 or TRBV12-4, the J call TRBJ2-1, with TRBD2 matching over 7 bases. The sequence was obtained from a male patient under 18 who had a stem cell transplant for acute lymphoblastic leukemia, so the T cells may come from the graft donor. CDR3 loop: CASSLPGGPYNEQFY. CDR3 in DNA: TGTGCCAGCAGTTTACCGGGAGGACCCTACAATGAGCAGTTCTAC.